This T cell receptor (beta chain) originates from a study of shared clonotypes between healthy human individuals. CDR1 is SGHNT, CDR2 YYREEE, per germline (reference sequence). V shed 0 bases and J 3 bases; nucleotides not matched to a gene: 3. CDR3 size: 15 residues. Notes on this clone: The sample carries other DNA sequences with the same CDR3.

Profiling relied on immunoSEQ multiplex PCR, and the TCRdb table lists in-frame clones only, not all of them. The sample has approximately 2.5 million clones; over 85% are singletons. The sample was naive CD4+ T cells sorted from blood. Subset here: CD45RA+ positively selected. This clonotype originated in a man between 18 and 35 years old in good health. This chain links TRBV5-4 with TRBJ2-3; 8 bases match TRBD2. CDR3 residues: CASSLDSSGTDTQYF. The CDR3 DNA is TGTGCCAGCAGCTTGGATTCTAGCGGGACAGATACGCAGTATTTT.